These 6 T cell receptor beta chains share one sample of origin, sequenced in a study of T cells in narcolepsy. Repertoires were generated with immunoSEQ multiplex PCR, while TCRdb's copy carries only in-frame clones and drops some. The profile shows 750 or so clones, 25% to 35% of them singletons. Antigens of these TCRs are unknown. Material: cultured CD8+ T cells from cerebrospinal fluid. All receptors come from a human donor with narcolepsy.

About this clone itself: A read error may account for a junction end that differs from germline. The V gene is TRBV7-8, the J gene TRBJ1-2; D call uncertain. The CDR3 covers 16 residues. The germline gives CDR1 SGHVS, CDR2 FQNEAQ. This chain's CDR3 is CASSLGVVVVNYCYTF. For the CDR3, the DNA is TGTGCCAGCAGCTTAGGGGTAGTGGTGGTAAACTATTGCTACACCTTC.

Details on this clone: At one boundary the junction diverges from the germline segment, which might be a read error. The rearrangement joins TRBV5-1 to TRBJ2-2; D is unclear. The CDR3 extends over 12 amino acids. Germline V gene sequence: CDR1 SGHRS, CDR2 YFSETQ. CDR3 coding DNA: TGTGCCAGCAGCTTTAATATCGGGGAGCTGTTTTTT. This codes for CASSFNIGELFF.

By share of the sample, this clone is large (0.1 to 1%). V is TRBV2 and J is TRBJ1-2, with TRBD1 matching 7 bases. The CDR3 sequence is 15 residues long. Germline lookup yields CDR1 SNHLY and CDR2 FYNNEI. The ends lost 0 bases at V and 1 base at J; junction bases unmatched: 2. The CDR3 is CASSEATGFNYGYTF. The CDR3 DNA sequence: TGTGCCAGCAGTGAAGCGACAGGGTTTAACTATGGCTACACCTTC.

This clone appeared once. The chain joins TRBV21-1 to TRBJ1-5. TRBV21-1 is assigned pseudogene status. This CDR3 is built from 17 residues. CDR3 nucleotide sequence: TGTGCCAGCAGAGGAAATATAGCTACATGGCATCATCAGCCACAGCATTTT. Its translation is CASRGNIATWHHQPQHF.

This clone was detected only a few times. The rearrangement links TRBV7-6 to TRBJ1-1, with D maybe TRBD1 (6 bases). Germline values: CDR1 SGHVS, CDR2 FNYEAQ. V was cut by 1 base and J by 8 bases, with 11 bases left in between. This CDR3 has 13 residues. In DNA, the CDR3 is TGTGCCAGCAGCTTAGGGGGGGCCGACGAAGCTTTCTTT. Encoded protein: CASSLGGADEAFF. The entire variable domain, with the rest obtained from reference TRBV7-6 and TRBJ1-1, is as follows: GAGVSQSPRYKVTKRGQDVALRCDPISGHVSLYWYRQALGQGPEFLTYFNYEAQQDKSGLPNDRFSAERPEGSISTLTIQRTEQRDSAMYRCASSLGGADEAFFGQGTRLTVV.

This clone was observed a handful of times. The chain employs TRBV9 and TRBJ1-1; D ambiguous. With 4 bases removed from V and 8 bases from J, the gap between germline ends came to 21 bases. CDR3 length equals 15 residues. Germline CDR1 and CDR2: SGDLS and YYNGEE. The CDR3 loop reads CASSQGDDLGVEAFF. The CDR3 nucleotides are TGTGCCAGCAGCCAAGGCGATGATCTGGGAGTCGAAGCTTTCTTT.